This is a list of T cell receptor beta chains from one sample in a study of cytomegalovirus exposure and HLA in healthy donors. Assay: immunoSEQ multiplex PCR; the TCRdb copy retains only in-frame clones and omits some. Here the sample table reports around 130,000 clones. The sequenced sample consisted of PBMCs. These receptor sequences come from a woman in her sixties or seventies in good health and CMV-seronegative. Both conserved end residues are part of each CDR3. The order of the fields is V gene, D gene, CDR3 length, CDR3 protein. A D gene is named only where the DNA matches it firmly.

V gene: TRBV6-1; D gene: -; CDR3 length: 15; CDR3 protein: CASSEFTRSNYGYTF
V gene: TRBV6-5; D gene: -; CDR3 length: 12; CDR3 protein: CASSRDPTEAFF
V gene: TRBV6-6; D gene: TRBD1; CDR3 length: 15; CDR3 protein: CASSYPGQGYNEQFF
V gene: TRBV30; D gene: -; CDR3 length: 15; CDR3 protein: CAWSVRQNSNQPQHF
V gene: TRBV15; D gene: TRBD1; CDR3 length: 15; CDR3 protein: CATSRETGNPVGQYF
V gene: TRBV4-2; D gene: TRBD2; CDR3 length: 16; CDR3 protein: CASSQEGLADYNEQFF
V gene: TRBV10-1; D gene: -; CDR3 length: 14; CDR3 protein: CASSASLSYNEQFF
V gene: TRBV5-1; D gene: TRBD1; CDR3 length: 15; CDR3 protein: CASSFGQGAFNEQFF
V gene: TRBV4-1; D gene: TRBD2; CDR3 length: 17; CDR3 protein: CASSQKTSGGNSYEQYF
V gene: TRBV5-1; D gene: TRBD1; CDR3 length: 15; CDR3 protein: CASRSDRVVNYGYTF
V gene: TRBV5-1; D gene: TRBD1; CDR3 length: 17; CDR3 protein: CASSIGWDRGGGETQYF
V gene: TRBV6-1; D gene: -; CDR3 length: 13; CDR3 protein: CASSFASSYEQYF
V gene: TRBV9; D gene: -; CDR3 length: 15; CDR3 protein: CASSLTTGLVDEQYF
V gene: TRBV5-1; D gene: TRBD2; CDR3 length: 17; CDR3 protein: CASSVRLAGASYNEQFF
V gene: TRBV28; D gene: TRBD2; CDR3 length: 15; CDR3 protein: CASSGGSGGDYEQYF
V gene: TRBV25-1; D gene: -; CDR3 length: 14; CDR3 protein: CASSEYGGNYGYTF
V gene: TRBV7-8; D gene: TRBD1; CDR3 length: 13; CDR3 protein: CASSNRGNYGYTF
V gene: TRBV4-1; D gene: TRBD2; CDR3 length: 16; CDR3 protein: CASSPLGRENYNEQFF
V gene: TRBV6-6; D gene: -; CDR3 length: 15; CDR3 protein: CASRGPGRDPYEQYF
V gene: TRBV28; D gene: -; CDR3 length: 11; CDR3 protein: CASSLWSEAFF
V gene: TRBV5-1; D gene: TRBD2; CDR3 length: 15; CDR3 protein: CASSKTSAWPGEQYF
V gene: TRBV6-1; D gene: -; CDR3 length: 19; CDR3 protein: CASSEAWVRGTSGANVLTF
V gene: TRBV6-5; D gene: -; CDR3 length: 12; CDR3 protein: CASLDRNGGYTF
V gene: TRBV27; D gene: -; CDR3 length: 15; CDR3 protein: CASSFGSSYNSPLHF
V gene: TRBV5-1; D gene: -; CDR3 length: 14; CDR3 protein: CASSNRVGNEKLFF
V gene: TRBV2; D gene: -; CDR3 length: 16; CDR3 protein: CASSEAARIDNQPQHF
V gene: TRBV29-1; D gene: -; CDR3 length: 10; CDR3 protein: CSVWAYGYTF
V gene: TRBV2; D gene: TRBD1; CDR3 length: 11; CDR3 protein: CASSVGTVFHF
V gene: TRBV29-1; D gene: TRBD1; CDR3 length: 13; CDR3 protein: CSVLQGAQEKLFF
V gene: TRBV2; D gene: TRBD2; CDR3 length: 14; CDR3 protein: CASSETPGGYEQYF
V gene: TRBV6-5; D gene: TRBD1; CDR3 length: 16; CDR3 protein: CASSYGTGFPNYGYTF
V gene: TRBV19; D gene: TRBD1; CDR3 length: 17; CDR3 protein: CASSMTPTGFRVQPQHF
V gene: TRBV28; D gene: TRBD1; CDR3 length: 13; CDR3 protein: CASSSGTGREQYF
V gene: TRBV5-1; D gene: TRBD2; CDR3 length: 14; CDR3 protein: CASSPLAGDVEQFF
V gene: TRBV7-6; D gene: -; CDR3 length: 15; CDR3 protein: CASSSSPGVTGELFF